The 22 T cell receptor beta chains listed next were all sequenced from one sample in a study of blood T cell repertoires in COVID-19. Using immunoSEQ multiplex PCR, the repertoire was profiled, and TCRdb retains in-frame clones only, with some absent. The sample carries 60,000 to 80,000 clones, around 80% recorded once. Sequencing was performed on peripheral blood. The source is a man in his forties or fifties with COVID-19, enrolled during active disease.

This clone came up once. The genes are TRBV2 and TRBJ2-4, with no clear D. The CDR3 is 14 amino acids. CDR1 and CDR2 (germline): SNHLY, FYNNEI. V gave up 2 bases and J gave up 6 bases, with 11 bases separating them. The CDR3 loop is CASSEKQLINIQYF. CDR3 sequence (DNA): TGTGCCAGCAGTGAAAAACAGCTTATAAACATTCAGTACTTC.

J is TRBJ2-1 and V is TRBV10-3, with D hard to call. The germline gives CDR1 ENHRY, CDR2 SYGVKD. The CDR3 has 18 residues. The ends were cut back, 0 bases at V and 1 base at J, with 16 bases in the middle. Written as DNA, the CDR3 is TGTGCCATCAGTGAGTCGAAAACTTCTGGTTTATCCTACAATGAGCAGTTCTTC. This encodes CAISESKTSGLSYNEQFF.

The table lists this clone with a few counts. The chain has TRBV10-1 and TRBJ2-7; D gene ambiguous. Germline V gene lookup returns CDR1 WNHNN and CDR2 SYGVQD (reference sequence). With 1 base removed from V and 3 bases from J, the gap between germline ends came to 7 bases. This CDR3 region has 13 residues. CDR3 region: CASSEWSNYEQYF. The DNA of the CDR3 is TGCGCCAGCAGTGAGTGGAGTAACTACGAGCAGTACTTC.

The chain couples TRBV27 to TRBJ2-5; TRBD1 agrees at 7 bases. In germline, CDR1 is MNHEY, CDR2 SMNVEV (reference sequence). This CDR3 spans 14 amino acids. The V segment lost 7 bases and the J segment 4 bases; nucleotides outside the gene matches: 9. The CDR3 loop is CASKTDRAGETQYF. The CDR3 DNA reads TGTGCCAGCAAAACCGACAGGGCGGGAGAGACCCAGTACTTC.

V usage is TRBV12-3 or TRBV12-4 and J usage is TRBJ1-2; D perhaps matches TRBD1 (5 bases). The CDR3 totals 13 residues. V was pared by 6 bases and J by 4 bases, with 12 bases between. The CDR3 is CASSSVGLYGYTF. The CDR3 nucleotides are TGTGCCAGCAGCTCTGTGGGGCTCTATGGCTACACCTTC.

The chain has TRBV30 and TRBJ1-1, with D possibly being TRBD1 (6 bases). Deletions cut 0 bases from V and 0 bases from J, with 17 bases between. Germline CDR1 reads GTSNPN; CDR2 reads SVGIG (reference sequence). The CDR3 contains 17 residues. As DNA, the CDR3 is TGTGCCTGGAGTGTACTGGCAGGGGTGGTGATGAACACTGAAGCTTTCTTT. This gives the protein CAWSVLAGVVMNTEAFF.

The genes are TRBV5-8 and TRBJ1-2, with D maybe TRBD1 (6 bases). Germline V gene sequence: CDR1 SGHTS, CDR2 YDEGEE. Trimming took off 4 bases at V and 2 bases at J, with 15 bases between the two ends. CDR3 length: 15 residues. The CDR3 DNA reads as TGTGCCAGCAGCCCCCGGGCAGGGGAGAACTATGGCTACACCTTC. Its protein is CASSPRAGENYGYTF. Combining the CDR3 with reference TRBV5-8 and TRBJ1-2 gives the whole variable domain EAGVTQSPTHLIKTRGQQATLRCSPISGHTSVYWYQQALGLGLQFLLWYDEGEERNRGNFPPRFSGRQFPNYSSELNVNALELEDSALYLCASSPRAGENYGYTFGSGTRLTVV.

The chain joins TRBV5-1 to TRBJ2-7; a weak D match, TRBD2 (7 bases). The CDR3 extends over 14 amino acids. The V gene's germline CDR1 is SGHRS and CDR2 YFSETQ. Trimming took 6 bases from V and 5 from J, leaving 18 bases between them. The CDR3 sequence is CASTEGGVADEQYF. DNA of the CDR3: TGCGCCAGCACCGAAGGGGGGGTCGCCGACGAGCAGTACTTC.

The chain uses TRBV11-3 and TRBJ2-2, with a weak D call TRBD1 (7 bases). V dropped 4 bases and J dropped 5 bases, with 17 bases sitting between them. CDR3 length: 16 residues. The germline V gene encodes CDR1 SGHNT and CDR2 YENEEA. CDR3 nucleotides: TGTGCCAGCAGCTCATCCAGGGGGGCGACGACCGGGGAGCTGTTTTTT. As protein: CASSSSRGATTGELFF.

The chain has TRBV28 and TRBJ2-7; 9 positions agree with TRBD1. Germline loops: CDR1 MDHEN, CDR2 SYDVKM. The CDR3 loop spans 14 amino acids. V gave up 6 bases and J gave up 7 bases; unmatched junction bases: 10. CDR3 coding DNA: TGTGCCAGCAGCAATCCGGACAGGGGAACTGAGCAGTACTTC. Translated: CASSNPDRGTEQYF.

V and J are TRBV6-5 and TRBJ2-3; TRBD2 might be the D (7 bases). V shed 8 bases and J shed 1 base, with 16 bases lying between them. Germline CDR1 is MNHEY and CDR2 is SVGAGI. This CDR3 has 15 residues. The CDR3 sequence: CASWGGTFRTDTQYF. In DNA, the CDR3 is TGTGCCAGCTGGGGGGGGACATTCCGCACAGATACGCAGTATTTT.

The gene calls are TRBV24-1 and TRBJ2-2, with D possibly TRBD1 on 7 matching bases. V gave up 5 bases and J gave up 5 bases, with 14 bases separating them. CDR3 size: 15 residues. Germline CDR1 reads KGHDR; CDR2 reads SFDVKD. CDR3 residues: CATSAAGGRTGELFF. CDR3 bases: TGTGCCACCAGTGCGGCAGGGGGGCGTACCGGGGAGCTGTTTTTT.

This clone was seen more than once but under ten times. The gene calls are TRBV9 and TRBJ2-2, with a tentative D call TRBD1 (5 bases). The V end lost 0 bases, the J end lost 8 bases, and 11 bases lay between the germline ends. Germline loops: CDR1 SGDLS, CDR2 YYNGEE. The CDR3 consists of 14 residues. The DNA for the CDR3 is TGTGCCAGCAGCGTAGAGCAGGGTGCGGGGGAGCTGTTTTTT. It codes for CASSVEQGAGELFF.

The chain employs TRBV5-1 and TRBJ2-1; TRBD2 matches at 9 bases. The V and J ends lost 3 bases and 9 bases, in that order; junction bases with no gene match: 10. Per the germline V gene, CDR1 is SGHRS and CDR2 is YFSETQ. CDR3 size: 15 residues. The CDR3 DNA reads as TGCGCCAGCAGCTCGGCCGGGACTAGCCAGCGTGAGCAGTTCTTC. Residues: CASSSAGTSQREQFF.

The table lists this clone with a few counts. J is TRBJ1-5 and V is TRBV5-5, with D perhaps TRBD1 (6 bases). The V end was cut by 0 bases, the J end by 7 bases, with 8 bases between. The CDR3 totals 13 residues. Germline CDR1 and CDR2: SGHKS and YYEKEE (reference sequence). The CDR3 DNA is TGTGCCAGCAGCTTGGGGGGGCAGCAGCCCCAGCATTTT. Its translation: CASSLGGQQPQHF.

This clone was seen a few times. This chain uses TRBV7-3 with TRBJ2-6; D is possibly TRBD2 (7 bases). This CDR3 comprises 16 residues. Trimming cost V 5 bases and J 0 bases, with 11 bases left between them. CDR1 SGHTA and CDR2 FQGTGA come from the germline V gene. The CDR3, as DNA: TGTGCCAGCAGCCGGGGGGCCGGCTCTGGGGCCAACGTCCTGACTTTC. It yields the protein CASSRGAGSGANVLTF.

This chain connects TRBV7-9 to TRBJ2-2; 7 nucleotides match TRBD1. Germline lookup yields CDR1 SEHNR and CDR2 FQNEAQ (reference sequence). This CDR3 region has 15 residues. Trimming removed 4 bases from V and 4 bases from J; junction bases left unmatched: 6. The CDR3 region is CASSSGTDTTGELFF. Here the CDR3 DNA reads TGTGCCAGCAGCTCCGGGACAGACACCACCGGGGAGCTGTTTTTT.

DNA for the CDR3: TGTGCCAGCTCACCAAGTACAGCCCAGCGGGAGACCCAGTACTTC. It codes for CASSPSTAQRETQYF. The chain uses TRBV18 and TRBJ2-5; D is perhaps TRBD2 (5 bases). The CDR3 totals 15 residues. The germline V gene has CDR1 KGHSH and CDR2 LQKENI. Trimming pared 2 bases from V and 5 bases from J, leaving 15 bases between.

The chain links TRBV2 to TRBJ2-2; 8 nucleotides match TRBD1. The length of the CDR3 is 15 residues. V trimming: 6 bases; J trimming: 3 bases; junction bases outside the gene matches: 6. Germline lookup yields CDR1 SNHLY and CDR2 FYNNEI. This CDR3 is CASSPRGPDTGELFF. The CDR3, as DNA: TGTGCCAGCAGCCCCAGGGGGCCGGACACCGGGGAGCTGTTTTTT.

V usage is TRBV28 and J usage is TRBJ2-1, with TRBD2 matching over 7 bases. Germline V lookup: CDR1 MDHEN, CDR2 SYDVKM. There are 14 residues in the CDR3. V trimming: 8 bases; J trimming: 9 bases; junction bases outside the gene matches: 13. The CDR3 is CASLGLVGVGEQFF. The CDR3 DNA follows: TGTGCCAGCCTTGGACTAGTGGGAGTGGGTGAGCAGTTCTTC.

The chain recombines TRBV3-1 (or the pseudogene TRBV3-2) with TRBJ2-4, with 13 nucleotides matching TRBD2. The CDR3 runs 23 residues. CDR1 is LGHDT and CDR2 is YNNKEL in the germline V gene (reference sequence). Unmatched junction bases numbered 25, after V lost 1 base and J lost 7 bases. CDR3 sequence reads: CASSQGTSGSGSWEGRLLNIQYF. Here the CDR3 DNA reads TGTGCCAGCAGCCAAGGGACTAGCGGGAGTGGGAGTTGGGAAGGGCGATTATTGAACATTCAGTACTTC.

The CDR3: CSAEANYGYTF. CDR3 sequence (DNA): TGCAGTGCAGAGGCTAACTATGGCTACACCTTC. The chain recombines TRBV20-1 with TRBJ1-2, with D uncertain. This CDR3 contains 11 residues. Germline CDR1 reads DFQATT; CDR2 reads SNEGSKA (reference sequence). Deletions cut 6 bases from V and 0 bases from J, with 5 bases between.